This TCR beta chain was captured in a study of cytomegalovirus exposure and HLA in healthy donors. Study background: About 85 million unique TCRs from HLA-typed donors were held in an early release of data. The Caucasian-associated ancestry cluster held around 81% of under 450 genotyped donors.

Germline CDR1 reads SGHNT; CDR2 reads YYREEE (reference sequence). The V and J ends lost 0 bases and 5 bases, in that order; junction bases with no gene match: 10. This CDR3 spans 16 amino acids. Regarding the study as a whole: Reports credit the classifier with highly specific, highly sensitive diagnosis of cytomegalovirus status. Cytomegalovirus association was assigned to approximately 160 TCR beta chains.

The PCR contained 60 Vbeta and 13 Jbeta primers. The data were produced by immunoSEQ multiplex PCR, yet TCRdb's version contains in-frame clones alone and is incomplete. The repertoire has some 150,000 clones, about four fifths of them found once; the top ten carry about 1.1%. Worth noting for this clone: Its specificity is unknown.

J is TRBJ2-7 and V is TRBV5-4; 8 bases are a match to TRBD1. The specimen was PBMCs. The origin of this receptor is a male donor in good health and CMV-seronegative. CDR3 sequence (DNA): TGTGCCAGCAGCTTGGTAGGGGACAGGTTACTCGACGAGCAGTACTTC. Amino acid sequence: CASSLVGDRLLDEQYF. The full variable domain, in which reference TRBV5-4 and TRBJ2-7 provide the parts outside the CDR3, is ETGVTQSPTHLIKTRGQQVTLRCSSQSGHNTVSWYQQALGQGPQFIFQYYREEENGRGNFPPRFSGLQFPNYSSELNVNALELDDSALYLCASSLVGDRLLDEQYFGPGTRLTVT.